Listed below are T cell receptor beta chains from one sample, sequenced in a study of blood T cell repertoires in COVID-19. TCRdb keeps only in-frame clones here, not all; method: immunoSEQ multiplex PCR. This table holds approximately 440,000 clones, around 89% found once. Sample: peripheral blood. The receptors stem from a woman between 45 and 60 years old with COVID-19, enrolled during active disease. CDR3s include the opening cysteine and the closing phenylalanine or tryptophan. D genes are given only for firm matches. Not every row has a clone size; where given, it reads once, few, many or a size class.

CDR3: CASSQAGTGAGTGELFF
size: .
J: TRBJ2-2
D: TRBD1
V: TRBV4-1

CDR3: CASRVQGAPEAFF
size: .
J: TRBJ1-1
D: TRBD1
V: TRBV5-1

CDR3: CASSRTSAETQYF
size: .
J: TRBJ2-5
D: TRBD2
V: TRBV6-4

CDR3: CASSPQDRVRNEQFF
size: once
J: TRBJ2-1
D: TRBD1
V: TRBV14

CDR3: CASSLVTGEGYTF
size: .
J: TRBJ1-2
D: TRBD1
V: TRBV7-9

CDR3: CASSVEGALYEQYF
size: .
J: TRBJ2-7
D: TRBD1
V: TRBV9

CDR3: CAWSVRQKLDTIYF
size: .
J: TRBJ1-3
D: .
V: TRBV30

CDR3: CASILSYEQYF
size: .
J: TRBJ2-7
D: .
V: TRBV6-5

CDR3: CAPGGQGVGEQFF
size: .
J: TRBJ2-1
D: .
V: TRBV2

CDR3: CSIQGALQETQYF
size: .
J: TRBJ2-5
D: TRBD1
V: TRBV29-1

CDR3: CATSDFSGGADTGTQYF
size: .
J: TRBJ2-3
D: TRBD2
V: TRBV24-1

CDR3: CASSLAGQYGYTF
size: .
J: TRBJ1-2
D: .
V: TRBV5-8

CDR3: CASSYRGGSYEQYF
size: .
J: TRBJ2-7
D: .
V: TRBV7-2

CDR3: CASSPTGVYGYTF
size: .
J: TRBJ1-2
D: TRBD1
V: TRBV12-3/TRBV12-4

CDR3: CASKKEAKDTEAFF
size: .
J: TRBJ1-1
D: .
V: TRBV10-1

CDR3: CAWNGGEKLFF
size: .
J: TRBJ1-4
D: .
V: TRBV30

CDR3: CASTKPGQGVGYTF
size: .
J: TRBJ1-2
D: TRBD1
V: TRBV5-1

CDR3: CATSRVSSYYGYTF
size: .
J: TRBJ1-2
D: .
V: TRBV15

CDR3: CASSIGGIYGYTF
size: once
J: TRBJ1-2
D: .
V: TRBV19

CDR3: CASSPPLGAKGTEAFF
size: .
J: TRBJ1-1
D: .
V: TRBV18

CDR3: CASRTVGEGYNSPLHF
size: .
J: TRBJ1-6
D: .
V: TRBV5-4

CDR3: CASPKNTGELFF
size: .
J: TRBJ2-2
D: .
V: TRBV30

CDR3: CASSGTGVTEAFF
size: .
J: TRBJ1-1
D: TRBD1
V: TRBV12-3/TRBV12-4

CDR3: CASSQGTGASYGYTF
size: once
J: TRBJ1-2
D: TRBD1
V: TRBV3-1/TRBV3-2

CDR3: CSVEEDPTDTQYF
size: .
J: TRBJ2-3
D: .
V: TRBV29-1

CDR3: CASSDILGGQPQHF
size: .
J: TRBJ1-5
D: .
V: TRBV5-6

CDR3: CASNIGGSPRGYTF
size: few
J: TRBJ1-2
D: .
V: TRBV30

CDR3: CASSPAENYGYTF
size: .
J: TRBJ1-2
D: .
V: TRBV19

CDR3: CASSVGQPNTEAFF
size: .
J: TRBJ1-1
D: .
V: TRBV27

CDR3: CASSQNSLAVGGDTQYF
size: .
J: TRBJ2-3
D: TRBD2
V: TRBV3-1/TRBV3-2

CDR3: CASSDTGNTEAFF
size: .
J: TRBJ1-1
D: .
V: TRBV3-1/TRBV3-2

CDR3: CASSLEGANQPQHF
size: .
J: TRBJ1-5
D: TRBD1
V: TRBV5-1

CDR3: CASSARQSQPQHF
size: .
J: TRBJ1-5
D: .
V: TRBV2

CDR3: CASRNPGSGELFF
size: .
J: TRBJ2-2
D: .
V: TRBV14

CDR3: CASSVGSGTEAFF
size: .
J: TRBJ1-1
D: .
V: TRBV9

CDR3: CASSYRTGTGGTLHF
size: once
J: TRBJ1-6
D: TRBD1
V: TRBV6-6

CDR3: CAIRRGGVGSYNEQFF
size: .
J: TRBJ2-1
D: .
V: TRBV10-3

CDR3: CSVDRLQETQYF
size: .
J: TRBJ2-5
D: .
V: TRBV29-1

CDR3: CASSYSSHGGEAFF
size: .
J: TRBJ1-1
D: .
V: TRBV6-5

CDR3: CASSLDRGTEAFF
size: once
J: TRBJ1-1
D: TRBD1
V: TRBV7-3

CDR3: CASSFREFEAFF
size: .
J: TRBJ1-1
D: .
V: TRBV19